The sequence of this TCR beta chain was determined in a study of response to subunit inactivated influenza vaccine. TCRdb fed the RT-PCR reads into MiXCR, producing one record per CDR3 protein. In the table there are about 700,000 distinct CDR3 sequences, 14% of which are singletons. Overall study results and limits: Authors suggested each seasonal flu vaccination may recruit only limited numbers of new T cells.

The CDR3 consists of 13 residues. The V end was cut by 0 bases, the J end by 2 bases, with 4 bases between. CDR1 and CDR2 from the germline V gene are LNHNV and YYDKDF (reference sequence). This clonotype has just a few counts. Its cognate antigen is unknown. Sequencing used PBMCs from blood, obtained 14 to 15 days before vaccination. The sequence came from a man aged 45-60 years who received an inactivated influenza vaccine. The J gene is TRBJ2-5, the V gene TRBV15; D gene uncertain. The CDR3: CATSRERQETQYF. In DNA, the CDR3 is TGTGCCACCAGCAGAGAGAGACAAGAGACCCAGTACTTC.